The source of this T cell receptor beta chain is a study of T cell responses to AZD1222 COVID-19 vaccine. Details on this clone: What it binds is not known.

Study conclusions and caveats: Epitopes outside B.1.351 and B.1.1.7 mutated regions reportedly drew nearly half of spike TCRs. Across the whole spike, CD4 TCRs peaked at regions 160-218 and 743-854. White British donors predominated, females outnumbered males, and clonal diversity was possibly underestimated.

V shed 1 base and J 6 bases; nucleotides not matched to a gene: 4. CDR1 SGHAT and CDR2 FQNNGV come from the germline V gene. CDR3 length: 15 amino acids. The assay was immunoSEQ multiplex PCR, and TCRdb's table has in-frame clones only and misses some. The table lists around 130,000 clones, 91% of them singletons. Material: peripheral blood, obtained on day 0 of AZD1222 vaccination. The source is an adult in good health. V is TRBV11-2 and J is TRBJ2-1; the match to TRBD2 covers 9 bases. The CDR3 sequence: CASSLVRGGINEQFF. DNA of the CDR3: TGTGCCAGCAGCTTAGTGCGGGGGGGTATCAATGAGCAGTTCTTC.